What follows describes a single T cell receptor (beta chain). As yet, its antigen is unknown. This entry belongs to a study of blood T cells in healthy people across ages. Overall study findings and caveats: It was the long-lived donors that had more naive CD4+ cells and higher diversity than aged donors. Per million T cells, the diversity of TCR beta decreased roughly linearly as age advanced. Diversity estimated from one million T cells was considered an underestimate.

Sample-barcoded 5' priming and a J-beta primer mix drove a second PCR of roughly 6 to 12 cycles. TCRdb analysed the 5' RACE reads with MiXCR anew, one entry per CDR3 protein. The sample consists of some 1.5 million distinct CDR3 sequences, approximately 42% of them appearing once. V was cut by 3 bases and J by 6 bases, with 17 bases left in between. Germline V CDR1 and CDR2: SEHNR, FQNEAQ (reference sequence). CDR3 length: 16 amino acids. The sample consisted of blood. The TCR was taken from a woman aged 18-29 years in good health. The chain carries TRBV7-9 and TRBJ1-4; D remains ambiguous. The CDR3 loop is CASSFSSGFIDEKLFF. The CDR3 DNA reads as TGTGCCAGCAGCTTCTCTTCGGGCTTCATCGATGAAAAACTGTTTTTT.